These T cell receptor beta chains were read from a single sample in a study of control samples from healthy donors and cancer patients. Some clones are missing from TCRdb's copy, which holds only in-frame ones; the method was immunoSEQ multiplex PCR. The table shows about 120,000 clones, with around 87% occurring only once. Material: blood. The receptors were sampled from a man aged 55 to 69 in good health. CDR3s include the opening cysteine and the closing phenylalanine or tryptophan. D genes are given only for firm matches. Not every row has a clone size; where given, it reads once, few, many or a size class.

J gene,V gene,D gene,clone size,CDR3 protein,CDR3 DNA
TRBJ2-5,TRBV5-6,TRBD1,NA,CASSSPGQGGETQYF,TGTGCCAGCAGCTCACCGGGACAGGGAGGAGAGACCCAGTACTTC
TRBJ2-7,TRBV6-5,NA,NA,CASRQGGGTYEQYF,TGTGCCAGCAGACAGGGAGGGGGAACCTACGAGCAGTACTTC
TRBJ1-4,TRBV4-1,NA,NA,CASSQGKTGFNEKLFF,TGCGCCAGCAGCCAAGGGAAGACAGGTTTTAATGAAAAACTGTTTTTT
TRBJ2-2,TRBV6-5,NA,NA,CASNGGPGTGELFF,TGTGCCAGCAACGGGGGGCCTGGCACCGGGGAGCTGTTTTTT
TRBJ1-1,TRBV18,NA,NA,CASSPQGNPNTEAFF,TGTGCCAGCTCACCCCAGGGGAATCCTAACACTGAAGCTTTCTTT
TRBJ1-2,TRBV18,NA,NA,CASSPREAVYGYTF,TGTGCCAGCTCACCCCGAGAGGCGGTCTATGGCTACACCTTC
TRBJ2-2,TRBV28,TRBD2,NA,CASSVSGGFRELFF,TGTGCCAGCAGTGTTAGCGGGGGGTTCCGGGAGCTGTTTTTT
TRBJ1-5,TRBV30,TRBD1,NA,CAWSPQGDNQPQHF,TGTGCCTGGAGCCCGCAGGGGGACAATCAGCCCCAGCATTTT
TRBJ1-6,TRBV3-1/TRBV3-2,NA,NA,CASSQLNRPQRDSPLHF,TGTGCCAGCAGCCAACTAAACCGGCCCCAGCGCGATTCACCCCTCCACTTT
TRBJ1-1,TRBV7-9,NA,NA,CASSLVEGNTEAFF,TGTGCCAGCAGCTTAGTCGAAGGGAACACTGAAGCTTTCTTT
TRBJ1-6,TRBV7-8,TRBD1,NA,CASSMQGTDRGVKSPLHF,TGTGCCAGCAGCATGCAAGGGACGGACAGGGGGGTCAAGTCACCCCTCCACTTT
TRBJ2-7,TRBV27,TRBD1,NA,CASSGSTGWYSYEQYF,TGTGCCAGCAGTGGTTCGACAGGGTGGTATTCCTACGAGCAGTACTTC
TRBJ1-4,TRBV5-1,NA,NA,CASSLFVPTNEKLFF,TGCGCCAGCAGCTTGTTCGTGCCAACTAATGAAAAACTGTTTTTT
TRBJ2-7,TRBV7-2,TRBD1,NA,CASSLSSTGGMAEQYF,TGTGCCAGCAGCTTAAGTAGTACAGGGGGCATGGCCGAGCAGTACTTC
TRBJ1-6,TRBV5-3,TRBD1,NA,CARTPGGIESSYNSPLHF,TGTGCCAGAACCCCAGGGGGCATTGAGAGCTCCTATAATTCACCCCTCCACTTT
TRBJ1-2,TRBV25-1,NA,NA,CASSELRAYGYTF,TGTGCCAGCAGCGAGTTGAGGGCCTATGGCTACACCTTC
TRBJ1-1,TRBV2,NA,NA,CASRRMNTEAFF,TGTGCCAGCCGGAGAATGAACACTGAAGCTTTCTTT
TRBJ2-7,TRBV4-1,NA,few,CASSQEAAVISYEQYF,TGCGCCAGCAGCCAAGAAGCGGCAGTTATCTCCTACGAGCAGTACTTC
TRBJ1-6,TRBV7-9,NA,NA,CASLKTGSSYNSPLHF,TGTGCCAGCCTAAAAACAGGGAGCTCCTATAATTCACCCCTCCACTTT
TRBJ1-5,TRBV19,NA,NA,CASSTQGNQPQHF,TGTGCCAGTAGTACCCAGGGAAATCAGCCCCAGCATTTT
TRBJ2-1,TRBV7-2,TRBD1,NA,CASSTRTGASYNEQFF,TGTGCCAGCAGCACACGTACAGGGGCCTCCTACAATGAGCAGTTCTTC
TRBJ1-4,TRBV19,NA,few,CASSYSGINEKLFF,TGTGCCAGTAGTTATTCAGGGATTAATGAAAAACTGTTTTTT
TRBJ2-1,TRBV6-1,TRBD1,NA,CASSELRDSSYNEQFF,TGTGCCAGCAGTGAATTACGGGACAGCTCCTACAATGAGCAGTTCTTC
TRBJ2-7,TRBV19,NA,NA,CASRPTGDEQYF,TGTGCCAGTAGACCGACAGGCGACGAGCAGTACTTC
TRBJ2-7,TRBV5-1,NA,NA,CASSEGLSSYEQYF,TGCGCCAGCAGCGAGGGCTTAAGCTCCTACGAGCAGTACTTC
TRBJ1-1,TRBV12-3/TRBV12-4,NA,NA,CASSSTLNTEAFF,TGTGCCAGCAGTTCGACGCTGAACACTGAAGCTTTCTTT
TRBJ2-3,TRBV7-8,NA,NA,CASSWYGKTSTDTQYF,TGTGCCAGCAGCTGGTACGGGAAGACTAGCACAGATACGCAGTATTTT
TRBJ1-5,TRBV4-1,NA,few,CASSQVGQAIRSNPQHF,TGCGCCAGCAGCCAAGTAGGCCAGGCCATCCGGTCGAATCCCCAGCATTTT
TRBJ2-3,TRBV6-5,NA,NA,CASMQGIHSTDTQYF,TGTGCCAGCATGCAAGGGATCCATAGCACAGATACGCAGTATTTT
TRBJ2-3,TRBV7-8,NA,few,CASSSGPSGTTDTQYF,TGTGCCAGCAGCTCGGGCCCGTCCGGAACGACAGATACGCAGTATTTT
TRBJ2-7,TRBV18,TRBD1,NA,CASSPAMGQGYEQYF,TGTGCCAGCTCACCGGCGATGGGACAGGGCTACGAGCAGTACTTC
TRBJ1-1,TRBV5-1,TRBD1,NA,CASSFYPWTGGGTEAFF,TGCGCCAGCAGCTTCTACCCTTGGACAGGGGGCGGCACTGAAGCTTTCTTT
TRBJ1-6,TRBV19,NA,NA,CASSPGAEWDSPLHF,TGTGCCAGTAGCCCCGGGGCAGAATGGGATTCACCCCTCCACTTT
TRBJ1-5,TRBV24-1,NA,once,CATSDLKSGRISNQPQHF,TGTGCCACCAGTGATTTGAAATCTGGCAGAATTAGCAATCAGCCCCAGCATTTT
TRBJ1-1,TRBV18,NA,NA,CASSLFDPNTEAFF,TGTGCCAGCTCGCTCTTCGACCCGAACACTGAAGCTTTCTTT
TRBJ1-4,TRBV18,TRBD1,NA,CASSPGQVPQEKLFF,TGTGCCAGCTCACCAGGACAGGTTCCCCAAGAAAAACTGTTTTTT
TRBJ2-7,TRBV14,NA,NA,CASSQWGGGEQYF,TGTGCCAGCAGCCAATGGGGAGGGGGCGAGCAGTACTTC
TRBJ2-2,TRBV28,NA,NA,CASSFPNGELFF,TGTGCCAGCAGTTTCCCGAACGGGGAGCTGTTTTTT
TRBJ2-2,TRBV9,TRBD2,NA,CASTWTSGGQVTGELFF,TGTGCCTCCACTTGGACTAGCGGGGGGCAAGTCACCGGGGAGCTGTTTTTT
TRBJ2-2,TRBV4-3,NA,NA,CASSQQGSGELFF,TGCGCCAGCAGCCAGCAGGGCTCCGGGGAGCTGTTTTTT
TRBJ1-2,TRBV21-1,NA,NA,CASSNESHRGPHYGYTF,TGTGCCAGCAGCAACGAATCCCACAGGGGGCCCCACTATGGCTACACCTTC
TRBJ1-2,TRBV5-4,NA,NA,CASSLDGYGYTF,TGTGCCAGCAGCTTGGACGGCTATGGCTACACCTTC
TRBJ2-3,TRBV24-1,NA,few,CATSDPRRGTDTQYF,TGTGCCACCAGTGATCCCCGACGGGGTACAGATACGCAGTATTTT
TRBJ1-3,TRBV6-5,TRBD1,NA,CASSLDRPSGNTIYF,TGTGCCAGCAGCCTGGACAGGCCGTCTGGAAACACCATATATTTT
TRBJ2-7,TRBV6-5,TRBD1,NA,CASRGTGQHEQYF,TGTGCCAGCAGGGGGACAGGGCAACACGAGCAGTACTTC
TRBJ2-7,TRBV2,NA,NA,CASKGVGSDEQYF,TGTGCCAGCAAGGGGGTCGGTTCGGACGAGCAGTACTTC
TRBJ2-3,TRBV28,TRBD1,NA,CASKDRNTDTQYF,TGTGCCAGCAAGGACAGGAACACAGATACGCAGTATTTT
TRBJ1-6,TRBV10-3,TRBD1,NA,CAISAGQGDSPLHF,TGTGCCATCAGTGCGGGACAGGGGGATTCACCCCTCCACTTT
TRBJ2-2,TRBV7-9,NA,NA,CASSSTGVGTGELFF,TGTGCCAGCAGTTCCACCGGGGTGGGGACCGGGGAGCTGTTTTTT
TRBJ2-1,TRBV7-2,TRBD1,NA,CASSLVGTGYFF,TGTGCCAGCAGCTTAGTTGGGACAGGGTACTTCTTC